Below are 15 T cell receptor beta chains sequenced from a single sample in a study of control samples from healthy donors and cancer patients. The repertoire was sequenced with immunoSEQ multiplex PCR; TCRdb's copy has only in-frame clones and lacks some. The table lists just under 80,000 clones, about 90% of them singletons. The sample was PBMCs. All receptors derive from a woman aged 55-70 years with head and neck cancer.

The chain employs TRBV6-1 and TRBJ2-4; D possibly corresponds to TRBD1 (6 bases). The CDR3 has 14 amino acids. Germline CDR1 reads MNHNS; CDR2 reads SASEGT. V was trimmed by 0 bases and J by 4 bases, leaving 7 bases between them. The CDR3 reads CASSEAGQKNIQYF. In DNA, the CDR3 is TGTGCCAGCAGTGAAGCCGGACAGAAAAACATTCAGTACTTC.

The chain links TRBV29-1 to TRBJ2-7; 11 nucleotides line up with TRBD1. From germline, CDR1 is SQVTM and CDR2 ANQGSEA. This CDR3 spans 13 amino acids. V shed 4 bases, J shed 4 bases, and the junction held 3 bases outside the gene matches. DNA for the CDR3: TGCAGCGTTGGCCGGGACAGGGGGTACGAGCAGTACTTC. It is translated as CSVGRDRGYEQYF.

As for this clone: At the DNA level, this CDR3 is encoded by other sequences in the same sample as well. The chain carries TRBV3-1 (or the pseudogene TRBV3-2) and TRBJ2-1; D unclear. Germline V gene data show CDR1 as LGHDT and CDR2 as YNNKEL (reference sequence). Trimming cost V 0 bases and J 5 bases, with 5 bases left between them. This CDR3 region has 13 residues. CDR3 amino acids: CASSQDGNNEQFF. Written as DNA, the CDR3 is TGTGCCAGCAGCCAAGATGGAAACAATGAGCAGTTCTTC.

This clone was seen only once. The chain has TRBV12-3 or TRBV12-4 and TRBJ1-1, with unresolved D. This CDR3 is 13 amino acids long. V lost 3 bases and J 2 bases, leaving 7 bases between the germline ends. The chain's CDR3 is CASSFGSNTEAFF. The CDR3 DNA sequence: TGTGCCAGCAGTTTTGGCAGCAACACTGAAGCTTTCTTT.

The chain carries TRBV18 and TRBJ2-3; 11 bases are a match to TRBD2. The CDR3 spans 17 residues. V lost 4 bases and J lost 4; bases outside the gene matches: 10. Germline CDR1 and CDR2: KGHSH and LQKENI. In DNA form, the CDR3 reads TGTGCCAGCTCACGACTAGCGGGAAGTGGTGTTTCAGATACGCAGTATTTT. Translation: CASSRLAGSGVSDTQYF.

This chain joins TRBV5-1 and TRBJ2-5, with D tentatively TRBD1 (6 bases). Germline lookup yields CDR1 SGHRS and CDR2 YFSETQ. There are 15 residues in the CDR3. Trimming pared 7 bases from V and 5 bases from J, leaving 21 bases between. The CDR3 reads CASATTGFSSETQYF. In DNA form, the CDR3 reads TGCGCCAGCGCAACAACAGGGTTTTCGTCGGAGACCCAGTACTTC.

The chain combines TRBV18 with TRBJ1-2; D is undetermined. There are 16 residues in the CDR3. Deletions cut 2 bases from V and 4 bases from J, with 17 bases between. The germline V gene encodes CDR1 KGHSH and CDR2 LQKENI. The CDR3 loop is CASSPIEGPGAYGYTF. CDR3 DNA sequence: TGTGCCAGCTCACCAATAGAGGGCCCAGGTGCCTATGGCTACACCTTC.

A word on this clone: The same CDR3 arises from other DNA sequences in this sample as well. This sequence joins TRBV6-1 and TRBJ2-1; 11 positions match TRBD2. The CDR3 covers 14 residues. J was trimmed by 4 bases and V by 4 bases; bases with no gene match: 0. From germline, CDR1 is MNHNS and CDR2 SASEGT. In DNA, the CDR3 is TGTGCCAGCAGTGTAGCGGGAGGGTACAATGAGCAGTTCTTC. Residues: CASSVAGGYNEQFF.

The chain employs TRBV2 and TRBJ2-3; 7 bases align to TRBD1. The CDR3 loop spans 14 amino acids. V lost 7 bases, J lost 0 bases, and 4 bases stayed unmatched. Germline-derived CDR1 and CDR2 are SNHLY and FYNNEI. CDR3 coding DNA: TGTGCCAGCAAGAGGGGGCTTAGCACAGATACGCAGTATTTT. This encodes CASKRGLSTDTQYF.

The CDR3 sequence: CASRPQTTYEQYF. The CDR3 DNA reads as TGTGCCAGCAGACCCCAAACAACCTACGAGCAGTACTTC. This sequence joins TRBV7-2 and TRBJ2-7; D ambiguous. The CDR3 runs 13 residues. Germline values: CDR1 SGHTA, CDR2 FQGNSA. V was shortened by 6 bases and J by 2 bases, with 11 bases between the two germline ends.

The J gene is TRBJ1-3, the V gene TRBV10-3; possible D gene TRBD1, 5 bases. CDR3 length: 16 amino acids. With 2 bases removed from V and 2 bases from J, the gap between germline ends came to 13 bases. Per the germline V gene, CDR1 is ENHRY and CDR2 is SYGVKD. This CDR3 is CAISEEQANTGNTIYF. The CDR3 bases are TGTGCCATCAGTGAGGAACAGGCGAACACTGGAAACACCATATATTTT.

The chain carries TRBV7-2 and TRBJ1-1, with 7 positions matching TRBD1. V lost 7 bases to trimming and J lost 5 bases; unmatched junction nucleotides: 10. This CDR3 spans 14 amino acids. The V gene's germline CDR1 is SGHTA and CDR2 FQGNSA. Written as DNA, the CDR3 is TGTGCCAGCACCCAAACCGCAGGGGGAACTGAAGCTTTCTTT. This sequence encodes CASTQTAGGTEAFF.

The chain carries TRBV28 and TRBJ2-7; 11 positions agree with TRBD2. V lost 8 bases to trimming and J lost 0 bases; unmatched junction nucleotides: 6. Germline assignment: CDR1 MDHEN and CDR2 SYDVKM. The CDR3 is 15 amino acids. CDR3 sequence: CASLPGLAASYEQYF. CDR3 DNA: TGTGCCAGCCTTCCGGGACTAGCGGCCTCCTACGAGCAGTACTTC.

The chain recombines TRBV9 with TRBJ2-7; 13 bases agree with TRBD2. Germline CDR1 is SGDLS and CDR2 is YYNGEE. V gave up 4 bases and J gave up 5 bases; unmatched junction bases: 15. This CDR3 spans 18 amino acids. In nucleotides, the CDR3 is TGTGCCAGCAGCCGACGGACTAGCGGGAGCGGATCGGAGAACGAGCAGTACTTC. Its translation: CASSRRTSGSGSENEQYF.

This sequence joins TRBV12-5 and TRBJ2-2; 10 bases fit TRBD2. J gave up 1 base and V 5 bases, and 1 base lay outside the gene matches. CDR1 is LGHNT, CDR2 FRNRAP, per germline. The CDR3 loop spans 15 amino acids. In nucleotides, the CDR3 is TGTGCTAGTGGTAGCGGGAGGGAGAACACCGGGGAGCTGTTTTTT. Amino acids: CASGSGRENTGELFF.